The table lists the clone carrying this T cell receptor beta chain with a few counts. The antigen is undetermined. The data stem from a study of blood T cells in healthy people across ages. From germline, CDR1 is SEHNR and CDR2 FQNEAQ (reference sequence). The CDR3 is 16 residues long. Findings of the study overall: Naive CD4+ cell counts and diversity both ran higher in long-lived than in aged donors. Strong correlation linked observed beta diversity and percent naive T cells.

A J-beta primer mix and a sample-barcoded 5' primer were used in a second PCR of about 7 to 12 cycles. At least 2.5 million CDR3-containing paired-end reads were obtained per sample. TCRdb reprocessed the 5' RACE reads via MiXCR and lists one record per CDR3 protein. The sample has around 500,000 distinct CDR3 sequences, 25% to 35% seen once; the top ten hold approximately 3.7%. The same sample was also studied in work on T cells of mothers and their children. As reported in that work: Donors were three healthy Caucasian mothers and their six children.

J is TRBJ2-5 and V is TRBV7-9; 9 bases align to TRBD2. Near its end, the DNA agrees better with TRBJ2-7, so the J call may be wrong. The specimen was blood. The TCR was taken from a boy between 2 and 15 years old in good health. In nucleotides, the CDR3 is TGTGCCAGCAGCTCGGCACGAGGCGGGGGGGAATACGAGCAGTACTTC. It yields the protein CASSSARGGGEYEQYF.